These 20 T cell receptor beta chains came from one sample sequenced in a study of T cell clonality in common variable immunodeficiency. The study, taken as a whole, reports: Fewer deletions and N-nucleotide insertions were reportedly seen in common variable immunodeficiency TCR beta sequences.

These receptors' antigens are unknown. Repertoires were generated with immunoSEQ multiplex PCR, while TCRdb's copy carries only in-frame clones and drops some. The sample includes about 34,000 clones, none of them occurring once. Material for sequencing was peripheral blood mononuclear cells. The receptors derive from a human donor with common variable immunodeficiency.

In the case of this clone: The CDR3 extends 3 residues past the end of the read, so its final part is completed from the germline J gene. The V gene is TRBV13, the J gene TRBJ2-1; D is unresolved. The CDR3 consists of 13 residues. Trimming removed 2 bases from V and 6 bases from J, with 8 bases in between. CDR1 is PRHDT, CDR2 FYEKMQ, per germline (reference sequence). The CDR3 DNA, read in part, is TGTGCCAGCAGCTTAACCCTCGGCAATGAG. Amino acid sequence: CASSLTLGNE. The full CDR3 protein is CASSLTLGNEQFF.

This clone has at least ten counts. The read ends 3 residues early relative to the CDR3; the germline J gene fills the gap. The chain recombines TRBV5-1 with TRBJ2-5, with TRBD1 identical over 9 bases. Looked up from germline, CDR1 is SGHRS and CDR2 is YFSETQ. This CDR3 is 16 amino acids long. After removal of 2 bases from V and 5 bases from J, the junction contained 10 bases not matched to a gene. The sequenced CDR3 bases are TGCGCCAGCAGCTTACAACAAACAGGGGGCCGGGAGACC. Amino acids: CASSLQQTGGRET. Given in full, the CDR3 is CASSLQQTGGRETQYF.

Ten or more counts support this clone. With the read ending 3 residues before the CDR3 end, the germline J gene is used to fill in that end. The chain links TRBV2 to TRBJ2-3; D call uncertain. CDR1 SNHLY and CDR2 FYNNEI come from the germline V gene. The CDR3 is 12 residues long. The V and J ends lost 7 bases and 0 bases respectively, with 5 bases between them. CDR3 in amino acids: CASTGSTDTQYF. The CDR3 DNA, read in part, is TGTGCCAGCACCGGGAGCACAGATACG.

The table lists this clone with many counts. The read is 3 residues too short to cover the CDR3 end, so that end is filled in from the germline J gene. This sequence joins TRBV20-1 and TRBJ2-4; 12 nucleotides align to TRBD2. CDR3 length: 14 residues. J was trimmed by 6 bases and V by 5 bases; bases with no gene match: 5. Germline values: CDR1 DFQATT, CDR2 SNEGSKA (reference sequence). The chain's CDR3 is CSARATSGGNIQYF. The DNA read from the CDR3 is TGCAGTGCTCGCGCGACTAGCGGGGGAAACATT.

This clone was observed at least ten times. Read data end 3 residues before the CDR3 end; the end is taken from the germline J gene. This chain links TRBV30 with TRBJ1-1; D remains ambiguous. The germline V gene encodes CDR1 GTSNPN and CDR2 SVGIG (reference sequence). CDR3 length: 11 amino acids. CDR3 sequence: CAWSVGPEAFF. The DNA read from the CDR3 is TGTGCCTGGAGTGTTGGGCCCGAA.

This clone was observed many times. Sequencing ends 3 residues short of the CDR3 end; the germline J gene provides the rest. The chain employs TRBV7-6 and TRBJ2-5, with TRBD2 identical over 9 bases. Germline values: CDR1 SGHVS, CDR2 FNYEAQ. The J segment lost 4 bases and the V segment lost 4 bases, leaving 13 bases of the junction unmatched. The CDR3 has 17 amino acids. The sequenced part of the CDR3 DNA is TGTGCCAGCAGCTCGGGACTAGCTTCTACTTGGGGAGAGACC. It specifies CASSSGLASTWGET. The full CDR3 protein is CASSSGLASTWGETQYF.

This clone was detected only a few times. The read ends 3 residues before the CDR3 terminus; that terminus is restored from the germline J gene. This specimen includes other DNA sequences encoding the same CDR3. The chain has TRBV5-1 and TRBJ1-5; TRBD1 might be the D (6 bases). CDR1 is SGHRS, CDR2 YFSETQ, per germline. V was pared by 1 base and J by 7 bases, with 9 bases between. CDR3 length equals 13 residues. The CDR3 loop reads CASSLSRGQPQHF. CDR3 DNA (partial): TGCGCCAGCAGCTTGTCCAGGGGCCAGCCC.

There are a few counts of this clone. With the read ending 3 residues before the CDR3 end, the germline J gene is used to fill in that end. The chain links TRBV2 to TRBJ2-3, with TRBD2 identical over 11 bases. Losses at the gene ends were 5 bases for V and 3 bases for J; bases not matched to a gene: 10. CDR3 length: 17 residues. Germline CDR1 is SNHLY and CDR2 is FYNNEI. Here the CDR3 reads CASSTRTSGRKTDTQYF. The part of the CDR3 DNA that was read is TGTGCCAGCAGTACAAGAACTAGCGGGAGAAAGACAGATACG.

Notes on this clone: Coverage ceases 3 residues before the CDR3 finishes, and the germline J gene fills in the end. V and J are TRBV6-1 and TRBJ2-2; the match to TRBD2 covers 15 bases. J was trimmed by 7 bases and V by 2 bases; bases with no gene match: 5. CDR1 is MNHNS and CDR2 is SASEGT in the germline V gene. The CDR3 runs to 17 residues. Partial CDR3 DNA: TGTGCCAGCAGTGAATCGGGACTAGCGGGAGGAGTCGGGGAG. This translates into CASSESGLAGGVGE. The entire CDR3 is CASSESGLAGGVGELFF.

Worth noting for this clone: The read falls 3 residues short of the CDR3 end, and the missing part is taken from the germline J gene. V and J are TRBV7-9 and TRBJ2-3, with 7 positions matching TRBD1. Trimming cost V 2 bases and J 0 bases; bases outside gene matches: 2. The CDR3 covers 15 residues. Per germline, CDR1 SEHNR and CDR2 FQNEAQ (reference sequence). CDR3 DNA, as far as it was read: TGTGCCAGCAGCTTACGGGACAGCAGCACAGATACG. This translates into CASSLRDSSTDT. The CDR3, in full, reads CASSLRDSSTDTQYF.

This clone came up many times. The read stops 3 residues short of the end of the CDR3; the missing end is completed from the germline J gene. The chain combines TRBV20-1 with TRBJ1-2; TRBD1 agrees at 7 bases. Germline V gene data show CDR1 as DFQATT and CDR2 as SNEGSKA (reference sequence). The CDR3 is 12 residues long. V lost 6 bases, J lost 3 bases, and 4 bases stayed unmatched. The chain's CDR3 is CSARQGYYGYTF. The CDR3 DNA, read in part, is TGCAGTGCGCGACAGGGATACTATGGC.

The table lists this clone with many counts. CDR3 DNA, as far as it was read: TGCAGTGCTAGGAGTCTAACAGCAGCAGGGGTGGAGACC. Translated: CSARSLTAAGVET. The full CDR3 sequence reads CSARSLTAAGVETQYF. The chain joins TRBV20-1 to TRBJ2-5; D might be TRBD1 (6 bases). The read ends 3 residues shy of where the CDR3 ends; the end is completed using the germline J gene. In germline, CDR1 is DFQATT, CDR2 SNEGSKA (reference sequence). Trimming cost V 3 bases and J 5 bases, with 22 bases left between them. The CDR3 consists of 16 residues.

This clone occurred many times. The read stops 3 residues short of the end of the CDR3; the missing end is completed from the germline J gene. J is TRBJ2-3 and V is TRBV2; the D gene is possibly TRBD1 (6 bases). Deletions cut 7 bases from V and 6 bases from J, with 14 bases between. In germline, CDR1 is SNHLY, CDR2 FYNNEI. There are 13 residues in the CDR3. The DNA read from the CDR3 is TGTGCCAGCACCAGGGGCAAGGGGGATACG. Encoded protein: CASTRGKGDT. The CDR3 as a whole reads CASTRGKGDTQYF.

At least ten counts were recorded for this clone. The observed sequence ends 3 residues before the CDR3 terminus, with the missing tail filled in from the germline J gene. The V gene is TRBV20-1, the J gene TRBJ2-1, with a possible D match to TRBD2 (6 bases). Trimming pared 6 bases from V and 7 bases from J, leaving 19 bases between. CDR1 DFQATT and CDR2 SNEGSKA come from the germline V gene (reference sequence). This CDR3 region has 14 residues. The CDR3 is CSAKPRRAKNEQFF. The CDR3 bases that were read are TGCAGTGCGAAACCCCGGAGGGCCAAGAATGAG.

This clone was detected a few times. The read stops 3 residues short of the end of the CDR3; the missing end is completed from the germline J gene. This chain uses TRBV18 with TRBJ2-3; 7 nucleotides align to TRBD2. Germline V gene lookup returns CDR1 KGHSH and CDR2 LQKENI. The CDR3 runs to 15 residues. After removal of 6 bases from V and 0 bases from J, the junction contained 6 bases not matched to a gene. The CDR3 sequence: CASSPLAASTDTQYF. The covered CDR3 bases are TGTGCCAGCTCGCCCCTAGCGGCCAGCACAGATACG.

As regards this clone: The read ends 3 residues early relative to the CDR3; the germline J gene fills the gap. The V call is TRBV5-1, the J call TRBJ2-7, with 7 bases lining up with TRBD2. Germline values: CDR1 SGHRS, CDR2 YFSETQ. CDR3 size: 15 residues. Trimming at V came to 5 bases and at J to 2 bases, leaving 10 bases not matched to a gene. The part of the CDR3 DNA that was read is TGCGCCAGCAGACCCTTAGCGGGTGGTCCCTACGAG. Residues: CASRPLAGGPYE. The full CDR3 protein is CASRPLAGGPYEQYF.

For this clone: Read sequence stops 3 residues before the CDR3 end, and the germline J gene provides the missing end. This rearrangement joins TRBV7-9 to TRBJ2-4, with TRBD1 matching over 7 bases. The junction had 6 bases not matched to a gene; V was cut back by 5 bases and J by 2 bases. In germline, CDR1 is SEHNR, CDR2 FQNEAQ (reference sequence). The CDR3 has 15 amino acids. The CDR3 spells CASSPWTGSKNIQYF. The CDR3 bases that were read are TGTGCCAGCAGCCCCTGGACAGGTTCCAAAAACATT.

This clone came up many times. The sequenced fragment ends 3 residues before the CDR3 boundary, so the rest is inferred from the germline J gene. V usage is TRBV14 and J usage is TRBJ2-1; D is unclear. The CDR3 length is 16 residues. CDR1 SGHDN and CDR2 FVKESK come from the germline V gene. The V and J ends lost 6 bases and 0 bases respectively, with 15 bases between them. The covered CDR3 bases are TGTGCCAGCAGTAGACGGAGCGCCAGCTCCTACAATGAG. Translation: CASSRRSASSYNE. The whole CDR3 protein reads CASSRRSASSYNEQFF. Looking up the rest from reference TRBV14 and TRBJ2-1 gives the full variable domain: EAGVTQFPSHSVIEKGQTVTLRCDPISGHDNLYWYRRVMGKEIKFLLHFVKESKQDESGMPNNRFLAERTGGTYSTLKVQPAELEDSGVYFCASSRRSASSYNEQFFGPGTRLTVL.

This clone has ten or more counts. This CDR3 is CASSAGTSGTYEQYF. The sequenced CDR3 bases are TGTGCCAGCAGCGCCGGGACTAGCGGTACCTACGAG. V usage is TRBV4-2 and J usage is TRBJ2-7; 11 nucleotides align to TRBD2. The read terminates 3 residues before the CDR3 end, so the remaining end is supplied by the germline J gene. This CDR3 is 15 amino acids long. Germline values: CDR1 LGHNA, CDR2 YNFKEQ. J gave up 2 bases and V 5 bases, and 5 bases lay outside the gene matches.

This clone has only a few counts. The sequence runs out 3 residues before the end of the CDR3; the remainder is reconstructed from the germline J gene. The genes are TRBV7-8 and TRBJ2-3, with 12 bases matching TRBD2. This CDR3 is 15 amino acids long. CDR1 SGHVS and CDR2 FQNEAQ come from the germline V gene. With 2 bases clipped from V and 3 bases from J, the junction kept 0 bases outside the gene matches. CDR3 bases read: TGTGCCAGCAGCTTACTAGCGGGAGGGACAGATACG. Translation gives CASSLLAGGTDT. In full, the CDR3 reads CASSLLAGGTDTQYF.